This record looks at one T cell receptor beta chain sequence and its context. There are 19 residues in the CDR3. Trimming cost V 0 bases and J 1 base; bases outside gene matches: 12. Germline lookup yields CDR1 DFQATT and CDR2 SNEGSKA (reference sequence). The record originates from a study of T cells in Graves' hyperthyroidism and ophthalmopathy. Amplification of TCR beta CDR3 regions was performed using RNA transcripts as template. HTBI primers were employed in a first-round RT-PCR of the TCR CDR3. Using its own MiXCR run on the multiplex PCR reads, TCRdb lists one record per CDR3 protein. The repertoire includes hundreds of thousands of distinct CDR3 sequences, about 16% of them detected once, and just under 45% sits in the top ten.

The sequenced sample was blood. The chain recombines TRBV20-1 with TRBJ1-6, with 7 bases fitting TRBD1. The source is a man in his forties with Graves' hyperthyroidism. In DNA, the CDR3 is TGCAGTGCTAGAGATCCTTTCCAGAACAGGGGATCCTATAATTCACCCCTCCACTTT. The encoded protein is CSARDPFQNRGSYNSPLHF.